This is a list of T cell receptor beta chains from one sample in a study of blood T cells in healthy people across ages. TCRdb recomputed calls from the 5' RACE reads with MiXCR, one row per CDR3 protein. The sample lists 1.5 million to 2 million distinct CDR3 sequences; about 35% were seen once. The sample consisted of blood. The receptors originated from a woman aged 25 to 39 in good health. Each CDR3 is given with its conserved first and last residue. The order of the fields is D gene, V gene, CDR3 length, J gene, clone size, CDR3 DNA, CDR3 protein. The D gene is left open where the match is weak. Where a row states a size, it is once, few, many or the class of an expanded clone; other rows omit it.

-	TRBV6-1	14	TRBJ1-5	-	TGTGCCAGCAGTGATAGTTCCGGGCGGCAGCCCCAGCATTTT	CASSDSSGRQPQHF
TRBD1	TRBV7-9	16	TRBJ2-1	-	TGTGCCAGCAGCTTAGGCTCCGGGACAGGTCATCTCGGGCAGTTCTTC	CASSLGSGTGHLGQFF
-	TRBV29-1	13	TRBJ2-5	-	TGCAGCTCTTCATGCAGGGTTAAAGAGACCCAGTACTTC	CSSSCRVKETQYF
-	TRBV7-3	14	TRBJ2-3	-	TGTGCCAGCAGCCGAAGGGGCCTCACAGATACGCAGTATTTT	CASSRRGLTDTQYF
-	TRBV20-1	15	TRBJ1-6	-	TGCAGTGCTACCTACAGGAGCTCCTATAATTCACCCCTCCACTTT	CSATYRSSYNSPLHF
TRBD1	TRBV9	16	TRBJ2-3	few	TGTGCCAGCAGCGCAACAGGGGGCCAAGTCACAGATACGCAGTATTTT	CASSATGGQVTDTQYF
-	TRBV25-1	13	TRBJ1-1	-	TGTGCCACTATGGAGACGGGGAACACTGAAGCTTTCTTT	CATMETGNTEAFF
TRBD2	TRBV9	16	TRBJ2-7	-	TGTGCCAGCAGCGTAGGGGGACTAGCGTTATACAATGAGCAGTACTTC	CASSVGGLALYNEQYF
TRBD1	TRBV7-2	16	TRBJ2-7	-	TGTGCCAGCAGCTTAGGACAGGGGCCGCCCGCGGGCGAGCAGTACTTC	CASSLGQGPPAGEQYF
-	TRBV5-1	16	TRBJ2-1	few	TGCGCCTGCAGCTTGGATGGGGGTACGGCCTACAATGAGCAGTTCTTC	CACSLDGGTAYNEQFF
-	TRBV9	17	TRBJ2-3	-	TGTGCCAGCAGCGTAGCGCCAGAGGGTCGGGGCACAGATACGCAGTATTTT	CASSVAPEGRGTDTQYF
TRBD1	TRBV5-1	15	TRBJ2-5	few	TGCGCCAGCAGCTTATCTAACAGGGGCCGGGAGACCCAGTACTTC	CASSLSNRGRETQYF
-	TRBV5-1	16	TRBJ1-4	-	TGCGCCAGCAGCCCCTCCGGCACGCCAACTAATGAAAAACTGTTTTTT	CASSPSGTPTNEKLFF
TRBD2	TRBV9	18	TRBJ2-5	few	TGTGCCAGCAGCGTGGGGAATCCCTGGGGGGGTAATCAAGAGACCCAGTACTTC	CASSVGNPWGGNQETQYF
-	TRBV20-1	13	TRBJ1-1	-	TGCAGTGCCCCCAGTCCGGTATCCTGGGAAGCTTTCTTT	CSAPSPVSWEAFF
-	TRBV15	16	TRBJ2-3	-	TGTGCCACCAGCAGAGATGGTACCTCTAGCACAGATACGCAGTATTTT	CATSRDGTSSTDTQYF
TRBD2	TRBV3-1	14	TRBJ2-3	-	TGTGCCAGCAGCTTCACTAGCGGCCGGGATACGCAGTATTTT	CASSFTSGRDTQYF
-	TRBV20-1	13	TRBJ2-1	-	TGCAGTGCTAGAGCAGGGTACCACAATGAGCAGTTCTTC	CSARAGYHNEQFF
-	TRBV6-1	11	TRBJ1-1	-	TGTGCCAGCAGTGAATTAGAGGAAGCTTTCTTT	CASSELEEAFF
-	TRBV6-4	16	TRBJ2-1	-	TGTGCCAGCAACCCCGGGGCGGGGCCCCCCTACAATGAGCAGTTCTTC	CASNPGAGPPYNEQFF
TRBD1	TRBV19	13	TRBJ2-5	-	TGTGCCAGTAGTATAAACAGGGGAGAGACCCAGTACTTC	CASSINRGETQYF
TRBD2	TRBV4-2	18	TRBJ2-5	few	TGTGCCAGCAGCCAGGAACCAAGCGGGGGCCCTTTTCAAGAGACCCAGTACTTC	CASSQEPSGGPFQETQYF
-	TRBV15	15	TRBJ1-4	-	TGTGCCACCAGCAGAGATCTCGGAGGGGATGAAAAACTGTTTTTT	CATSRDLGGDEKLFF
-	TRBV5-1	13	TRBJ2-5	-	TGCGCCAGCAGCGATAGCGGAAAAGAGACCCAGTACTTC	CASSDSGKETQYF
-	TRBV28	13	TRBJ1-2	-	TGTGCCAGCACCCCCCGGCAGACTTATGGCTACACCTTC	CASTPRQTYGYTF
-	TRBV5-5	14	TRBJ2-7	-	TGTGCCAGCTCCCATCGTGGGGACACCTACGAGCAGTACTTC	CASSHRGDTYEQYF
-	TRBV20-1	16	TRBJ2-4	few	TGCAGTGCCATGGACCCAGGGGGAGGAGGTATAAACATTCAGTACTTC	CSAMDPGGGGINIQYF
-	TRBV4-1	13	TRBJ1-2	-	TGCGCCAGCAGCCAAGGGCGGGGGATAGGCTACACCTTC	CASSQGRGIGYTF